These 6 T cell receptor beta chains were all obtained from the same sample, sequenced in a study of T cells in localized non-small cell lung cancer. This table comes from immunoSEQ multiplex PCR, and its TCRdb copy is limited to in-frame clones, with some not included. The sample shows 2,500 to 3,500 clones, approximately 34% of them seen only once. This specimen consisted of lung tumor tissue, obtained before any cancer treatment. Receptors originate from a male donor older than 55 with stage I squamous cell lung carcinoma.

CDR3: CASSEAGGQPQHF. The CDR3 DNA is TGTGCCAGCAGTGAGGCAGGCGGTCAGCCCCAGCATTTT. V gene TRBV6-8 combines with J gene TRBJ1-5; D unresolved. CDR1 is MNHGY, CDR2 SAAAGT, per germline. The CDR3 has 13 residues. The V end was cut by 5 bases, the J end by 6 bases, with 11 bases between.

In this sample, this clone is medium-sized. This rearrangement joins TRBV4-1 to TRBJ2-7; the match to TRBD1 covers 7 bases. The CDR3 totals 14 residues. The germline CDR1 and CDR2 sequences are MGHRA and YSYEKL. After removal of 6 bases from V and 4 bases from J, the junction contained 9 bases not matched to a gene. In DNA form, the CDR3 reads TGCGCCAGCAGTCCCGAACAGGGGCCATACGAGCAGTACTTC. Protein: CASSPEQGPYEQYF.

This chain connects TRBV29-1 to TRBJ1-4, with a weak D call TRBD1 (5 bases). The CDR3 extends over 14 amino acids. V lost 7 bases and J 6 bases, leaving 18 bases between the germline ends. CDR1 SQVTM and CDR2 ANQGSEA come from the germline V gene. CDR3 region: CSAATGEGYEKLFF. CDR3 sequence (DNA): TGCAGCGCCGCCACGGGGGAGGGGTATGAAAAACTGTTTTTT.

This clone was picked up a small number of times. This chain links TRBV9 with TRBJ1-1; D is perhaps TRBD1 (5 bases). V dropped 5 bases and J dropped 1 base, with 15 bases sitting between them. CDR3 size: 15 residues. In germline, CDR1 is SGDLS, CDR2 YYNGEE. The CDR3 spells CASSNPRGSNTEAFF. The CDR3 coding sequence is TGTGCCAGCAGTAACCCCCGGGGCTCGAACACTGAAGCTTTCTTT.

The rearrangement uses TRBV14 and TRBJ2-1; D possibly corresponds to TRBD2 (5 bases). Trimming took 0 bases from V and 5 from J, leaving 11 bases between them. There are 15 residues in the CDR3. Germline values: CDR1 SGHDN, CDR2 FVKESK. The CDR3 bases are TGTGCCAGCAGCCAAGAGGGAGCCGCCCACAATGAGCAGTTCTTC. Amino acids: CASSQEGAAHNEQFF.

This clone is labeled as hyperexpanded (1% or more). Other DNA sequences in this sample translate to the same CDR3. V usage is TRBV30 and J usage is TRBJ1-1, with no clear D. The V end lost 3 bases, the J end lost 5 bases, and 16 bases lay between the germline ends. The CDR3 runs 14 residues. CDR1 GTSNPN and CDR2 SVGIG come from the germline V gene (reference sequence). The CDR3 DNA reads TGTGCCTGGAGCGAGGGCCTTGGGAGGACTGAAGCTTTCTTT. It yields the protein CAWSEGLGRTEAFF.